This T cell receptor (beta chain) appears in the sequencing data of a study of blood T cell repertoires in COVID-19. Looking at the study overall: COVID-19 samples collected from the United States, Italy and Spain covered acute and convalescent phases. From T cells, B-cell-depleted T cells, or PBMCs came the material, which was cDNA or gDNA.

Original data processing: Reference gene primer amplification gave estimated nucleated cell counts. TCRdb keeps only in-frame clones here, not all; method: immunoSEQ multiplex PCR. V and J calls and clone size are copied from that table; D and trimming were computed from the DNA. The table has about 670,000 clones, 80% to 90% seen once. The CDR3 length is 15 residues. Trimming removed 4 bases from V and 4 bases from J; junction bases left unmatched: 10. The V gene's germline CDR1 is SGHTA and CDR2 FQGTGA. The receptor comes from a woman between 18 and 29 years old with acute or convalescent COVID-19. Sequenced material: peripheral blood. V and J are TRBV7-3 and TRBJ2-7; TRBD1 agrees at 7 bases. For the CDR3, the DNA is TGTGCCAGCAGCTCATATCCGGGACAGAGATACGAGCAGTACTTC. Encoded protein: CASSSYPGQRYEQYF.